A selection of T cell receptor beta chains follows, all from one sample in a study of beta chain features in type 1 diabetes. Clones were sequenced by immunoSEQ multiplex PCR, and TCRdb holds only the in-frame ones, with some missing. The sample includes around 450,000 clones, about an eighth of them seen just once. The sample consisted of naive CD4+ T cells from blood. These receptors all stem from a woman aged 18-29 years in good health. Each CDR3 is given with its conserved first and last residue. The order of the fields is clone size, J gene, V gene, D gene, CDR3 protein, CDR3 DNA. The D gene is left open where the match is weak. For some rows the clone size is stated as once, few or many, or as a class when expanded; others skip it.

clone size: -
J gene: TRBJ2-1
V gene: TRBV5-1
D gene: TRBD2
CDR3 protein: CASSSPLFRTSEYNEQFF
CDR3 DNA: TGCGCCAGCAGCTCCCCGCTGTTCCGGACTAGCGAATACAATGAGCAGTTCTTC

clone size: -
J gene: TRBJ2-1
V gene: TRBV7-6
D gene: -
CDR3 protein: CASSSPWGATYNEQFF
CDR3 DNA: TGTGCCAGCAGCTCCCCTTGGGGGGCAACGTACAATGAGCAGTTCTTC

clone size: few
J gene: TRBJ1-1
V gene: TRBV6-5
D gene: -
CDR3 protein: CASTPAGITEAFF
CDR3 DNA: TGTGCCAGCACCCCTGCGGGGATAACTGAAGCTTTCTTT

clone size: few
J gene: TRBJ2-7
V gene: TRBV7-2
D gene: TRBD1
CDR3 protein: CASSFRTGAYEQYF
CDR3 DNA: TGTGCCAGCAGCTTTAGGACAGGTGCCTACGAGCAGTACTTC

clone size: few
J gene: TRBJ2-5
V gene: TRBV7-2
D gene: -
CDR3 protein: CASSFDREETQYF
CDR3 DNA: TGTGCCAGCAGCTTTGATAGGGAAGAGACCCAGTACTTC

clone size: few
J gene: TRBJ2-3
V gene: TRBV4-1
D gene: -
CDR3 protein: CASSQGQASTDTQYF
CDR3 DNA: TGCGCCAGCAGCCAAGGACAGGCAAGCACAGATACGCAGTATTTT

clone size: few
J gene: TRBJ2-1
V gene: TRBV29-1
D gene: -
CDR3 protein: CSPGVGIVLNNEQFF
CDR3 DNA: TGCAGCCCGGGGGTGGGGATCGTCCTTAACAATGAGCAGTTCTTC

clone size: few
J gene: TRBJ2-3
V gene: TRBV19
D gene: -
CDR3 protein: CASSMGRTTDTQYF
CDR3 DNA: TGTGCCAGTAGTATGGGACGGACCACAGATACGCAGTATTTT

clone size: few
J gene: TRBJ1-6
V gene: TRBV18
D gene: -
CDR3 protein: CASTGDKASPLHF
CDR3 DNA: TGTGCCAGCACCGGGGATAAAGCTTCACCCCTCCACTTT

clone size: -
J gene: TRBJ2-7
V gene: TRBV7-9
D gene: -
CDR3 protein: CASSLVGLSYEQYF
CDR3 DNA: TGTGCCAGCAGCTTAGTAGGGCTCTCCTACGAGCAGTACTTC

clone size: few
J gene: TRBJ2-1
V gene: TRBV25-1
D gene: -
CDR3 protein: CASSEQKRRNNEQFF
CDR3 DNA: TGTGCCAGCAGTGAACAAAAGAGACGGAACAATGAGCAGTTCTTC

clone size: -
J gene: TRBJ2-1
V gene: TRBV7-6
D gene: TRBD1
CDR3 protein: CASSLGLTGRTNEQFF
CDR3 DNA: TGTGCCAGCAGCTTAGGATTGACAGGGAGAACGAATGAGCAGTTCTTC

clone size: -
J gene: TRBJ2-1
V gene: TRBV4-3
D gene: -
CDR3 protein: CASSQLGRTNEQFF
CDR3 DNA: TGCGCCAGCAGCCAACTAGGGCGGACCAATGAGCAGTTCTTC

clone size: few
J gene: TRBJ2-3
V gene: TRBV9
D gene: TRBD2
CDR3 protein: CASSVEVTSGHTDTQYF
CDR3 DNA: TGTGCCAGCAGCGTAGAAGTTACTAGCGGCCACACAGATACGCAGTATTTT

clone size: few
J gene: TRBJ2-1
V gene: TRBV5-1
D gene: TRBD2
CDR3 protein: CASSFTGGRPNEQFF
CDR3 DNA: TGCGCCAGCAGCTTTACGGGGGGACGCCCGAATGAGCAGTTCTTC

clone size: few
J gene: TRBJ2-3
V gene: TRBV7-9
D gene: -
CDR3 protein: CASSPREAPSTDTQYF
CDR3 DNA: TGTGCCAGCAGCCCTAGGGAGGCCCCTAGCACAGATACGCAGTATTTT

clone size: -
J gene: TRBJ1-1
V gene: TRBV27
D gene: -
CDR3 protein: CASSFGGLNTEAFF
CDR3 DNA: TGTGCCAGCAGTTTTGGGGGGCTGAACACTGAAGCTTTCTTT

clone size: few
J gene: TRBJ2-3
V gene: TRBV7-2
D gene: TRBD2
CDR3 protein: CASSPWGGFTDTQYF
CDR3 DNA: TGTGCCAGCAGCCCCTGGGGGGGGTTTACAGATACGCAGTATTTT

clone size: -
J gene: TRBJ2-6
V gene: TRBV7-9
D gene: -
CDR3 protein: CASSAIGSGANVLTF
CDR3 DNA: TGTGCCAGCAGCGCGATCGGCTCTGGGGCCAACGTCCTGACTTTC

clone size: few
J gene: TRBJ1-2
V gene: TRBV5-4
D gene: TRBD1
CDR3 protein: CASSAPTGGAGGYTF
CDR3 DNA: TGTGCCAGCAGCGCGCCCACAGGGGGCGCGGGGGGCTACACCTTC

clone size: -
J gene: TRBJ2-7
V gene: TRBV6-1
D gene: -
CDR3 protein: CASSELRWRGQMDYEQYF
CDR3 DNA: TGTGCCAGCAGTGAACTCCGCTGGCGGGGACAGATGGACTACGAGCAGTACTTC

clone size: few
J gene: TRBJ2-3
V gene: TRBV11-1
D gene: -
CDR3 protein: CASSLTRGTDTQYF
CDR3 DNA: TGTGCCAGCAGCTTAACTAGGGGCACAGATACGCAGTATTTT

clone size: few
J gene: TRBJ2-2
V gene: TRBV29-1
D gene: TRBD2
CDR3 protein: CSVAPGLADYAGELFF
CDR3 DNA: TGCAGCGTTGCTCCGGGACTAGCGGACTACGCCGGGGAGCTGTTTTTT

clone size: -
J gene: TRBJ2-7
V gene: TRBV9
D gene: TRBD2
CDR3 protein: CASSVGLAGKHHEQYF
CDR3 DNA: TGTGCCAGCAGCGTAGGGCTAGCGGGAAAACACCACGAGCAGTACTTC

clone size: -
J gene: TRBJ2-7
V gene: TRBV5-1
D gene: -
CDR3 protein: CASSSDGFGEQYF
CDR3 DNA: TGCGCCAGCAGCTCGGACGGGTTTGGCGAGCAGTACTTC

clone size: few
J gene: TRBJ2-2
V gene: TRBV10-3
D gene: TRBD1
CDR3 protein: CAISEQGGRNTGELFF
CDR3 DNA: TGTGCCATCAGTGAGCAAGGGGGCAGGAACACCGGGGAGCTGTTTTTT

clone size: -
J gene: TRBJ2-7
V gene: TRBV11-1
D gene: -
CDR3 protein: CASSSRGRSYEQYF
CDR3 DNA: TGTGCCAGCAGCTCCAGGGGAAGGTCCTACGAGCAGTACTTC

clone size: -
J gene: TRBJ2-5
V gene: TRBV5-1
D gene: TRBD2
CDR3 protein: CASIGSSGGHETQYF
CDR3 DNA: TGCGCCAGCATAGGTAGTAGCGGGGGCCACGAGACCCAGTACTTC

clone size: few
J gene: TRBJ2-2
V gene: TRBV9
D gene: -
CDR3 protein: CASSVTGNTGELFF
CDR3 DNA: TGTGCCAGCAGCGTAACGGGGAACACCGGGGAGCTGTTTTTT

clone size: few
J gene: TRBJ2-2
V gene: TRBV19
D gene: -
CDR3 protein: CASSFHRDAGELFF
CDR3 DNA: TGTGCCAGTAGTTTTCACAGGGATGCCGGGGAGCTGTTTTTT

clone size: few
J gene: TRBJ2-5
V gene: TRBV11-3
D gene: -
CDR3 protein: CASTPGSWETQYF
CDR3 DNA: TGTGCCAGCACCCCGGGCTCATGGGAGACCCAGTACTTC

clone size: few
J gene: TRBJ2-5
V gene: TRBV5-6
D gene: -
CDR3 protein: CASSFRVYESQYF
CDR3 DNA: TGTGCCAGCAGCTTCCGGGTGTATGAATCCCAGTACTTC

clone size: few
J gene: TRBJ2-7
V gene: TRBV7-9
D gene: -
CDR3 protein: CASSLEWGYEQYF
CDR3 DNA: TGTGCCAGCAGCCTCGAGTGGGGTTACGAGCAGTACTTC

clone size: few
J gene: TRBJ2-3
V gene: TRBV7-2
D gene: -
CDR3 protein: CASSSGPPEDTDTQYF
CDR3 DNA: TGTGCCAGCAGCTCCGGACCCCCCGAAGACACAGATACGCAGTATTTT

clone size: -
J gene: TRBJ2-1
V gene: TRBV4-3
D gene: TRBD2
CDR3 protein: CASSSKFPGTSGRNEQFF
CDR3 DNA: TGCGCCAGCAGCTCTAAGTTCCCCGGGACTAGCGGGAGGAATGAGCAGTTCTTC

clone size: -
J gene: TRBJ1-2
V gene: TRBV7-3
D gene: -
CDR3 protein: CASSSGQNYGYTF
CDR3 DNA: TGTGCCAGCAGCTCGGGACAAAACTATGGCTACACCTTC

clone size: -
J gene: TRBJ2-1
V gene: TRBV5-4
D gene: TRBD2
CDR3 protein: CASRASGGPYNEQFF
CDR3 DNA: TGTGCCAGCAGAGCTAGCGGGGGACCCTACAATGAGCAGTTCTTC

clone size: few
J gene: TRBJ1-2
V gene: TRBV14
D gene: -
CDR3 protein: CASSQVAGTNYGYTF
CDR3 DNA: TGTGCCAGCAGCCAAGTTGCTGGGACCAACTATGGCTACACCTTC

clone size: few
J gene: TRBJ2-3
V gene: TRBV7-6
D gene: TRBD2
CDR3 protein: CASSRYGTSGGTYTDTQYF
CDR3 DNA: TGTGCCAGCAGCCGCTACGGGACTAGCGGGGGGACCTACACAGATACGCAGTATTTT

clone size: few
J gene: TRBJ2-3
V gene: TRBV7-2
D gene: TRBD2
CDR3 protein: CASSLSERGPSTDTQYF
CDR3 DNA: TGTGCCAGCAGCTTATCTGAGCGGGGCCCTAGCACAGATACGCAGTATTTT

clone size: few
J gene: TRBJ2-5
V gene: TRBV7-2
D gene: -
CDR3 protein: CASSLDPSVAGAHQETQYF
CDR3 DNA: TGTGCCAGCAGCTTAGATCCTTCCGTGGCAGGGGCCCACCAAGAGACCCAGTACTTC

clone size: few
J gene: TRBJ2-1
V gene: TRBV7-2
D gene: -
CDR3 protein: CASSSTFGGAAYNEQFF
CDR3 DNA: TGTGCCAGCAGCTCCACCTTTGGGGGGGCGGCCTACAATGAGCAGTTCTTC

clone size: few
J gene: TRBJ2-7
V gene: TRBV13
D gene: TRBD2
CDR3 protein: CASIQASGAGVPVRSYEQYF
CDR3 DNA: TGTGCCAGCATCCAGGCCTCCGGGGCGGGGGTTCCGGTTAGGTCCTACGAGCAGTACTTC